Shown below are 20 T cell receptor beta chains from a single sample sequenced in a study of blood T cell repertoires in COVID-19. TCRdb's table, derived via immunoSEQ multiplex PCR, lists solely in-frame clones and lacks some. The table records fewer than 350,000 clones, about 86% of them present only once. Material for sequencing was peripheral blood. These receptors were obtained from a woman in her 70s with COVID-19, enrolled during active disease.

The chain couples TRBV2 to TRBJ2-3, with TRBD2 matching over 8 bases. The V segment lost 3 bases and the J segment 8 bases; nucleotides outside the gene matches: 10. Germline V gene sequence: CDR1 SNHLY, CDR2 FYNNEI. This CDR3 has 15 amino acids. The CDR3 DNA reads TGTGCCAGCAGTGAGGCGGGGGGTACATACGGTACGCAGTATTTT. It specifies CASSEAGGTYGTQYF.

The chain combines TRBV5-4 with TRBJ2-3, with 7 bases that match TRBD2. The CDR3 has 16 residues. Germline loops: CDR1 SGHNT, CDR2 YYREEE (reference sequence). The trim removed 6 bases at V and 0 bases at J, leaving 10 bases unmatched. CDR3 DNA: TGTGCCAGCACCCCCGACCTAGCGGCTAGCACAGATACGCAGTATTTT. Translation gives CASTPDLAASTDTQYF.

The rearrangement uses TRBV24-1 and TRBJ2-7; TRBD1 might be the D (5 bases). Trimming removed 2 bases from V and 2 bases from J, with 9 bases in between. The CDR3 spans 14 residues. Germline V CDR1 and CDR2: KGHDR, SFDVKD. CDR3 in amino acids: CATSDSRVAYEQYF. For the CDR3, the DNA is TGTGCCACCAGTGATTCCAGGGTCGCCTACGAGCAGTACTTC.

The rearrangement uses TRBV21-1 and TRBJ1-5; the table assigns TRBD1, which was not confirmed against the DNA. TRBV21-1 is deemed a pseudogene. This CDR3 is built from 15 residues. In DNA form, the CDR3 reads TGTGCCAGCAGCACGAAGCAGGGGCGCAATCAGCCCCAGCATTTT. Its translation: CASSTKQGRNQPQHF.

The chain uses TRBV18 and TRBJ1-2, with 9 nucleotides matching TRBD1. With V trimmed by 4 bases and J by 6 bases, 9 bases remained unmatched. This CDR3 spans 15 amino acids. CDR1 is KGHSH and CDR2 is LQKENI in the germline V gene. CDR3 residues: CASSLFTGGADGYTF. The CDR3 DNA reads TGTGCCAGCTCACTTTTCACAGGGGGCGCAGATGGCTACACCTTC.

The chain combines TRBV18 with TRBJ2-7; D is undetermined. Looked up from germline, CDR1 is KGHSH and CDR2 is LQKENI. V lost 5 bases and J lost 3, with 11 bases in between. The CDR3 length is 13 residues. CDR3 protein: CASSYLGHYEQYF. DNA for the CDR3: TGTGCCAGCTCATACCTTGGGCACTACGAGCAGTACTTC.

CDR3 DNA sequence: TGTGCCACCAGCAAACCAGGGCCCTCCGGAAACACCATATATTTT. It specifies CATSKPGPSGNTIYF. The chain has TRBV15 and TRBJ1-3; possibly TRBD1 for D (5 bases). Per germline, CDR1 LNHNV and CDR2 YYDKDF (reference sequence). Trimming pared 4 bases from V and 4 bases from J, leaving 14 bases between. The CDR3 has 15 residues. The full variable domain, rest sourced from reference TRBV15 and TRBJ1-3, is DAMVIQNPRYQVTQFGKPVTLSCSQTLNHNVMYWYQQKSSQAPKLLFHYYDKDFNNEADTPDNFQSRRPNTSFCFLDIRSPGLGDTAMYLCATSKPGPSGNTIYFGEGSWLTVV.

The chain joins TRBV6-6 to TRBJ1-6; 9 nucleotides line up with TRBD1. The V and J ends lost 5 bases and 5 bases, in that order; junction bases with no gene match: 13. Germline loops: CDR1 MNHNY, CDR2 SVGAGI (reference sequence). The CDR3 loop spans 18 amino acids. In DNA form, the CDR3 reads TGTGCCAGCAGTCACCCCCCGGGACAGGGATTACATAATTCACCCCTCCACTTT. Translated, it gives CASSHPPGQGLHNSPLHF.

The chain has TRBV28 and TRBJ2-3; possibly TRBD1 for D (6 bases). This CDR3 comprises 16 residues. Trimming removed 4 bases from V and 0 bases from J, with 14 bases in between. CDR1 and CDR2 (germline): MDHEN, SYDVKM. The CDR3 reads CASSSLGQTSTDTQYF. DNA of the CDR3: TGTGCCAGCAGTTCCCTAGGACAGACTAGCACAGATACGCAGTATTTT.

This clone showed up just a few times. The rearrangement joins TRBV30 to TRBJ1-2, with TRBD1 matching 10 bases. Germline CDR1 reads GTSNPN; CDR2 reads SVGIG (reference sequence). The V gene end was trimmed by 1 base and the J gene end by 8 bases; junction bases not matched to a gene: 7. There are 14 residues in the CDR3. The CDR3 coding sequence is TGTGCCTGGAGTGGGACAGGGGGTCCGGGCGGCTACACCTTC. Its translation: CAWSGTGGPGGYTF.

A remark on this clone: One end of the junction fails to match germline, which may point to a read error. The chain combines TRBV28 with TRBJ2-7; 7 bases agree with TRBD1. The germline V gene encodes CDR1 MDHEN and CDR2 SYDVKM. CDR3 length: 16 residues. The CDR3: CASSYREVIGGLEENF. CDR3 bases: TGTGCCAGCAGCTATAGGGAAGTAATAGGGGGCTTAGAGGAGAACTTC.

The CDR3 DNA reads as TGTGCCAGCAGTTCAACTACCTACGAGCAGTACTTC. Translated: CASSSTTYEQYF. This sequence joins TRBV12-3 or TRBV12-4 and TRBJ2-7; D gene unclear. This CDR3 is 12 amino acids long. Trimming left V 4 bases short and J 2 bases short, with 6 bases between.

The rearrangement uses TRBV5-1 and TRBJ1-4; D gene ambiguous. CDR1 SGHRS and CDR2 YFSETQ come from the germline V gene. The CDR3 length is 15 residues. The V and J ends lost 0 bases and 7 bases respectively, with 13 bases between them. CDR3 nucleotide sequence: TGCGCCAGCAGCTTGGGGGTCCTAACGGGTGAAAAACTGTTTTTT. Translated, it gives CASSLGVLTGEKLFF.

The gene calls are TRBV9 and TRBJ1-3; D gene ambiguous. The germline CDR1 and CDR2 sequences are SGDLS and YYNGEE. The length of the CDR3 is 14 residues. V was trimmed by 0 bases and J by 4 bases, leaving 8 bases between them. The CDR3 region has the DNA TGTGCCAGCAGCGTAGGAGATCCCGGAAACACCATATATTTT. Amino acids: CASSVGDPGNTIYF.

This clone was seen only once. The rearrangement uses TRBV28 and TRBJ2-3; 9 bases match TRBD2. Losses at the gene ends were 2 bases for V and 5 bases for J; bases not matched to a gene: 11. The CDR3 spans 17 residues. Germline V gene sequence: CDR1 MDHEN, CDR2 SYDVKM. The CDR3 coding sequence is TGTGCCAGCAGTTTAATCTCGCGGCGGACTAGCGAAGATACGCAGTATTTT. Residues: CASSLISRRTSEDTQYF.

The J gene is TRBJ1-1, the V gene TRBV15; TRBD1 matches 8 bases. This CDR3 is built from 15 residues. The junction had 5 bases not matched to a gene; V was cut back by 2 bases and J by 3 bases. Germline CDR1 and CDR2: LNHNV and YYDKDF (reference sequence). Written as DNA, the CDR3 is TGTGCCACCAGCAGACGAACAGGGGGGGACACTGAAGCTTTCTTT. Encoded protein: CATSRRTGGDTEAFF.

The genes are TRBV29-1 and TRBJ2-3; 9 bases map to TRBD2. J lost 2 bases, V lost 5 bases, and 5 bases had no gene match. The CDR3 sequence is 14 residues long. The germline V gene has CDR1 SQVTM and CDR2 ANQGSEA. The DNA of the CDR3 is TGCAGCGTTTCGACTAGCGGCAACACAGATACGCAGTATTTT. It translates to CSVSTSGNTDTQYF.

V usage is TRBV6-5 and J usage is TRBJ1-6; no firm D call. The CDR3 is 14 amino acids. Germline-derived CDR1 and CDR2 are MNHEY and SVGAGI. Trimming took off 6 bases at V and 2 bases at J, with 8 bases between the two ends. CDR3 DNA sequence: TGTGCCAGCAGGGAGGGCCCCTATAATTCACCCCTCCACTTT. This codes for CASREGPYNSPLHF.

The chain employs TRBV5-4 and TRBJ2-6; D uncertain. Germline CDR1 and CDR2: SGHNT and YYREEE (reference sequence). This CDR3 contains 13 residues. V dropped 4 bases and J dropped 4 bases, with 6 bases sitting between them. CDR3 amino acids: CASSPLGANVLTF. In nucleotides, the CDR3 is TGTGCCAGCAGCCCCCTCGGGGCCAACGTCCTGACTTTC.

In this sample, this clone turned up a few times. The chain combines TRBV11-2 with TRBJ1-3; D gene ambiguous. V lost 1 base, J lost 0 bases, and 4 bases lay in between. CDR1 is SGHAT, CDR2 FQNNGV, per germline. This CDR3 contains 14 residues. For the CDR3, the DNA is TGTGCCAGCAGCTTAGGACACTCTGGAAACACCATATATTTT. Amino acid sequence: CASSLGHSGNTIYF.